This entry describes one T cell receptor (beta chain). A much larger clone lies a single base off, so this may be a read error. This sample stems from a study of T cells in Graves' hyperthyroidism and ophthalmopathy. Amplification yielded TCR beta CDR3 regions, with RNA transcripts as the source. Primed by the HTBI set, a first-round RT-PCR was run on the TCR CDR3. TCRdb fed the multiplex PCR reads into MiXCR, producing one record per CDR3 protein. This sample yields around 350,000 distinct CDR3 sequences, of which roughly 15% are seen a single time; around a third belongs to the top ten. The CDR3 has 15 amino acids. Germline CDR1 is SGHRS and CDR2 is YFSETQ. The study based diagnoses on clinical symptoms, serum thyroxine and TRAb, thyroid ultrasound and orbital computed tomography. The PBMCs had their origin in approximately 10 ml of fresh peripheral blood.

This clonotype was sampled from a young woman with Graves' hyperthyroidism that later progressed to Graves' ophthalmopathy. Sequencing was performed on blood. This chain links TRBV5-1 with TRBJ2-1; perhaps D is TRBD1 or TRBD2 (6 bases each). The CDR3 protein is CASSLVGGSYNEQLF. CDR3 nucleotides: TGCGCCAGCAGCTTGGTGGGGGGCTCCTACAATGAGCAGCTCTTC.